This T cell receptor (beta chain) stems from a study of tumor-infiltrating lymphocytes in primary liver carcinoma (TCRdb year 2017). Regarding the study in general: Of the five patients, three men and two women aged 30 to 69 years, four had hepatocellular carcinoma and one had combined HCC and intrahepatic cholangiocarcinoma. TCRbeta repertoire sequencing, expression microarrays and whole-exome sequencing were combined in the study across five regions of each liver tumor, with adjacent normal tissue and blood also included. The tumors of the five patients were staged as T1-T3 N0M0, with maximum diameters ranging from roughly 4.2 to 10 cm. Reproducibility between technical replicate repertoires was high, with correlation coefficients above 0.95 and mean shared-clone rates roughly 0.91. TCRbeta repertoire sequencing covered 35 specimens from 5 patients: 25 tumor regions, 5 adjacent noncancerous liver tissues and 5 peripheral blood samples. Each sample produced about 3.5 to 7.13 million productive TCRbeta reads, and read depth showed no significant difference between tissue types. To link TCRbeta repertoire diversity with the local molecular phenotype, the roughly 23 tumor region samples were profiled using Agilent mRNA microarrays.

Without any cell sorting, total RNA and DNA were co-extracted from around 18-30 mg of bulk tissue using the AllPrep DNA/RNA mini kit. Surgical resection was performed in China between 2015 and 2016 on four or five patients with histopathologically diagnosed primary liver carcinoma. At the time of sampling, the patients had chronic HBV infection and had not received any treatment. Each tumor was sampled at five spatially separated regions: the tumor centre plus the superior, inferior, left-lateral and right-lateral poles. According to histology, viable tumor cells made up more than 75% of every tumor sample. Fresh tumor and adjacent tissue pieces were bisected, with one half stored in RNAlater at -80 degrees C and the other half sent for histology. Paper-wide results and their limitations: Bulk unsorted samples precluded comparing CD4+ and CD8+ T cell repertoires. The top 250 clones made up a significantly larger repertoire fraction in tumors than in blood (p = 0.039). Only about 8-24% of top clones were present in all five regions of a tumor, suggesting spatial heterogeneity of tumor-infiltrating T cells. The study included only five patients, and the authors note findings should be validated in a larger study. Consistent with antigen-driven expansion, pairs of tumor regions showed higher repertoire overlap (mean about 36%) than either tumor-adjacent pairs (about 17%) or tumor-blood pairs (roughly 14%). Only the TCR beta chain was sequenced, so true repertoire diversity is likely underestimated because unpaired alpha chains were not captured.

A constant-region primer and ProtoScript II reverse transcriptase were used to reverse-transcribe TCRbeta-specific cDNA from roughly 0.55 ug total RNA. Three nested multiplex PCR rounds, following a slightly modified ARM-PCR procedure, were used to build the TCRbeta libraries. The first two PCR rounds used multiplex TRBV1-TRBV30 forward primers with a Cbeta reverse primer, each for roughly 11 cycles. Sample barcodes and Illumina adapters were added in a final 25-cycle PCR with Deep VentR polymerase. Amplicons of 200-500 bp were gel-purified with a QIAquick gel extraction kit before sequencing. An Illumina HiSeq 2500 was used to sequence the TCRbeta amplicons, generating 250-bp paired-end reads. Per the authors' processing: Quality trimming of reads was performed with Trimmomatic v0.33, and paired reads were merged with FLASH v1.2.11 so that full CDR3 sequences could be recovered. MiGEC v1.2.1b assigned V, D and J germline segments to the rearranged TCRbeta sequences. VDJtools v1.0.0 computed clonotype statistics and Shannon-Wiener diversity indices. To reduce sampling bias, subsequent analyses other than the diversity analysis used only the 250 most abundant clonotypes in each sample. The public sequencing data were trimmed at Q25 with fastp and processed into clonotypes with MiXCR by TCRdb, which kept only in-frame beta chains. Here each entry gathers all rows of one CDR3 protein and keeps the most common genes and DNA. The authors' filters were not applied to this entry. The sample has fewer than 250,000 distinct CDR3 sequences on record, roughly 80% of them singletons. The top ten clonotypes cover 15% to 20% of the sample.

The CDR3 starts with the cysteine, ends with the phenylalanine, and has 15 residues. Only the CDR3 portion is preserved as DNA: 45 bases, with reading frame beginning at the first base. CDR1 and CDR2, looked up from the germline V gene, are LGHNA and YSLEER. On this clonotype itself: Its antigen is unknown. At one boundary the junction diverges from the germline segment, which might be a read error.

This sequence was found in a man between 40 and 49 years old with primary liver carcinoma and hepatitis B virus infection. The chain is encoded by TRBV4-3 joined to TRBJ2-1, with the D gene not clear enough to name. Sequenced input: tumor tissue from primary liver carcinoma. The CDR3 amino acid sequence is: CANSQVTAHYIKQFF. The sequence in DNA is TGCGCCAACAGCCAAGTAACAGCCCACTACATTAAGCAGTTCTTC.